The present T cell receptor (beta chain) was sequenced within a study of shared clonotypes between healthy human individuals. Overall study results and limits: Clonotypes shared by all four sorted-subset donors had higher generation probabilities than non-shared clonotypes.

From CD4+ cells came CD45RA+ naive and CD45RA-negative memory subsets. Details on this clone: As yet, its antigen is unknown.

Trimming removed 6 bases at V and 0 bases at J, with 20 bases between. The CDR3 consists of 18 residues. Germline V gives CDR1 LNHDA, CDR2 SQIVND (reference sequence). Measured with immunoSEQ multiplex PCR; TCRdb has only the in-frame clones, and not every one. The sample shows approximately 2.1 million clones, more than 80% of them seen only once. Material for sequencing was naive CD4+ T cells from PBMCs. Subset specified: CD45RA+ positively selected. The V gene is TRBV19, the J gene TRBJ2-2; D is possibly TRBD1 (6 bases). This sequence was found in a man younger than 30 in good health. Some clones in this sample may be carry-over from other donors' samples. The CDR3 is CASSVKQGRAPNTGELFF. The CDR3 nucleotides read TGTGCCAGTAGCGTAAAACAGGGAAGGGCCCCGAACACCGGGGAGCTGTTTTTT.